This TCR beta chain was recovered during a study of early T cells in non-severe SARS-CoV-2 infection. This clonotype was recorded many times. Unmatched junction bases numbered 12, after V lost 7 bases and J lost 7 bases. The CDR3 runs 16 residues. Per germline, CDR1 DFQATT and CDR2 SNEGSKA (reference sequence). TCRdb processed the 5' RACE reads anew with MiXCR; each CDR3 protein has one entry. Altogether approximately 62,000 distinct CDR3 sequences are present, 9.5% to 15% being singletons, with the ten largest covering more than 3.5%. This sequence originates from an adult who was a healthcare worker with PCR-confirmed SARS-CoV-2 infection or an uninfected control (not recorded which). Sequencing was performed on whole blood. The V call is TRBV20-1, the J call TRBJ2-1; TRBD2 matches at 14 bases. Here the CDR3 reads CSVPNRLAGGMNEQFF. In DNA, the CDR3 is TGCAGTGTCCCGAACAGACTAGCGGGAGGGATGAATGAGCAGTTCTTC.